These 2 T cell receptor beta chains came from one sample sequenced in a study of glioma-infiltrating T cells after dendritic cell vaccination. Profiling relied on immunoSEQ multiplex PCR, and the TCRdb table lists in-frame clones only, not all of them. The profile shows 90,000 to 100,000 clones, around three quarters of them singletons. The sample in question was blood, obtained before dendritic cell vaccination. These receptors came from a human donor with glioblastoma.

The rearrangement uses TRBV30 and TRBJ2-1; no clear D gene. CDR1 is GTSNPN and CDR2 is SVGIG in the germline V gene (reference sequence). This CDR3 has 14 amino acids. V lost 1 base and J 2 bases, leaving 9 bases between the germline ends. CDR3 bases: TGTGCCTGGAGTGGCGGTATGACCTACAATGAGCAGTTCTTC. The encoded protein is CAWSGGMTYNEQFF.

The chain combines TRBV6-5 with TRBJ2-1; 9 nucleotides match TRBD2. This CDR3 region has 16 residues. The V segment lost 0 bases and the J segment 4 bases; nucleotides outside the gene matches: 4. Germline V gene lookup returns CDR1 MNHEY and CDR2 SVGAGI. The CDR3 sequence is CASSYSSAGGYNEQFF. Here the CDR3 DNA reads TGTGCCAGCAGTTACTCCTCCGCGGGGGGGTACAATGAGCAGTTCTTC.